This T cell receptor beta chain was sequenced for a study of T cell responses to AZD1222 COVID-19 vaccine. Study results and caveats: Without day 14 samples, only post-peak T cell repertoires were studied.

The J segment lost 2 bases and the V segment lost 4 bases, leaving 6 bases of the junction unmatched. Germline CDR1 and CDR2: KGHDR and SFDVKD. The CDR3 sequence is 17 residues long. The protocol was immunoSEQ multiplex PCR, while the TCRdb copy is restricted to in-frame clones and leaves out a portion. The sample yields more than 95,000 clones, 93% seen once. Details on this clone: The antigen is not known.

This sequence was found in an adult in good health. The V gene is TRBV24-1, the J gene TRBJ2-1; 11 bases fit TRBD2. Sequenced here: peripheral blood, sampled on day 0 of AZD1222 vaccination. The CDR3, as DNA: TGTGCCACCAGTGAAGGAGGACTAGCGGGCCCCTACAATGAGCAGTTCTTC. It is translated as CATSEGGLAGPYNEQFF.